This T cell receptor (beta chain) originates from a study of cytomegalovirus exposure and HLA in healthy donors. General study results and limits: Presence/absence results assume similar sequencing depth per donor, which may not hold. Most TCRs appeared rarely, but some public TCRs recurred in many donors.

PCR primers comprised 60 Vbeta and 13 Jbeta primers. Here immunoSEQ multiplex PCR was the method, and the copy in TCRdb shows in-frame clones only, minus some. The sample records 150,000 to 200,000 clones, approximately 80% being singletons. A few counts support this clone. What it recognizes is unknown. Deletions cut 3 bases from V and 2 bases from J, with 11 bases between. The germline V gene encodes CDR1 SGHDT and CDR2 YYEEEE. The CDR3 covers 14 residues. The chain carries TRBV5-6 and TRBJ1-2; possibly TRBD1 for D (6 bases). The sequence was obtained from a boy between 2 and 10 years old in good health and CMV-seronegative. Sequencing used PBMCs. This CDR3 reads CASSSGTSNYGYTF. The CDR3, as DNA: TGTGCCAGCAGCTCTGGGACATCGAACTATGGCTACACCTTC.